This T cell receptor beta chain emerged from a study of blood T cell repertoires in COVID-19. Study information: Samples of COVID-19 (acute and convalescent) were obtained from the United States, Italy and Spain. Nucleic acid was either cDNA or gDNA, and it came from T cells, B-cell-depleted T cells, or PBMCs.

Original processing notes: Amplification of reference gene primers provided the estimated nucleated cell counts. Repertoires were generated with immunoSEQ multiplex PCR, while TCRdb's copy carries only in-frame clones and drops some. V and J calls and clone size come straight from that table; D and trimming were deduced from the DNA. The sample shows around 250,000 clones, 84% of them seen only once. This clone was picked up many times. Deletions cut 5 bases from V and 7 bases from J, with 18 bases between. The germline V gene encodes CDR1 SGHTA and CDR2 FQGNSA. The CDR3 sequence is 14 residues long. The specimen was peripheral blood. The receptor was derived from a human donor in a cohort sampled during active COVID-19. V and J are TRBV7-2 and TRBJ2-7, with TRBD1 as a possible D gene (6 bases). The CDR3, as DNA: TGTGCCAGCAGCGAACTAACAGGGCCGAGAGAGCAGTACTTC. Translated, it gives CASSELTGPREQYF.